The TCR beta chain described here comes from a study of cytomegalovirus exposure and HLA in healthy donors. The study ran its PCR with 60 Vbeta and 13 Jbeta primers. Clones were sequenced by immunoSEQ multiplex PCR, and TCRdb holds only the in-frame ones, with some missing. The sample holds about 190,000 clones; 81% are singletons and the top ten take 3.4%. Trimming took off 8 bases at V and 4 bases at J, with 15 bases between the two ends. There are 15 residues in the CDR3. The germline gives CDR1 MDHEN, CDR2 SYDVKM. Turning to this clone: The antigen is not known.

Study conclusions and caveats: Most CMV-associated TCR beta chains were later found to appear HLA-restricted.

The V and J genes are TRBV28 and TRBJ1-6, with a weak D call TRBD1 (6 bases). The material sequenced was PBMCs. The receptor comes from a man in his forties in good health and CMV-seropositive. The CDR3 region is CASLMGASYNSPLHF. As DNA, the CDR3 is TGTGCCAGCCTTATGGGGGCATCTTATAATTCACCCCTCCACTTT.